This T cell receptor (beta chain) was sequenced for a study of cytotoxic CD8 clonotypes in ibrutinib-treated CLL. General study results and limits: Stable or contracted on treatment, public clonotypes were also uncommon.

Note on this clone: Its specificity is unknown.

Germline CDR1 is SGHTA and CDR2 is FQGTGA. The CDR3 length is 13 residues. V trimming: 7 bases; J trimming: 6 bases; junction bases outside the gene matches: 3. Using immunoSEQ multiplex PCR, the repertoire was profiled, and TCRdb retains in-frame clones only, with some absent. The table lists 110,000 to 150,000 clones, about 75% of them singletons, with around 4.9% in the top ten. The sequencing here drew on PBMCs, taken after 24 months of ibrutinib treatment. The V gene is TRBV7-3, the J gene TRBJ2-1; TRBD2 matches at 10 bases. The clonotype was recovered from a human donor with chronic lymphocytic leukemia. The CDR3 DNA is TGTGCCAGCACCGGGACTAGCGTCAATGAGCAGTTCTTC. Translating gives CASTGTSVNEQFF. The whole variable domain, remainder taken from reference TRBV7-3 and TRBJ2-1, is GAGVSQTPSNKVTEKGKYVELRCDPISGHTALYWYRQSLGQGPEFLIYFQGTGAADDSGLPNDRFFAVRPEGSVSTLKIQRTERGDSAVYLCASTGTSVNEQFFGPGTRLTVL.